The 9 T cell receptor beta chains reported below all come from one sample, sequenced in a study of CD8+CD57+ T cells in acquired aplastic anemia (dated by TCRdb to the late 2010s). These reads were obtained on an Illumina HiSeq 2000. TCR beta VDJ combination and CDR3 sequence profiling used genomic DNA as the template. The public reads were run again by TCRdb, first through fastp at Q25 and then through MiXCR, and only productive beta chains were kept. Every CDR3 protein is listed once, alongside the most common genes and DNA of its rows. The sample data list hundreds of thousands of distinct CDR3 sequences, and around 49% of these were observed just once. Just under 20% of the sample goes to the ten largest clones. Flow cytometry had shown CD8+CD57+ cell expansion in the patients selected for sequencing. The specimen was sorted CD4+, CD8+, or CD8+CD57+ T cells (not recorded which) from PBMCs. These receptors all come from a human donor with aplastic anemia.

This clonotype was counted a single time. The chain is built from TRBV5-4 and TRBJ2-7; D is unclear. The CDR3 extends over 13 amino acids. V was cut by 4 bases and J by 6 bases, with 14 bases left in between. CDR1 is SGHNT and CDR2 is YYREEE in the germline V gene (reference sequence). The CDR3 region has the DNA TGTGCCAGCAGCCCTGGACGGTCTGGCGAGCAGTACGTC. Translation: CASSPGRSGEQYV.

At least ten counts were recorded for this clonotype. This chain uses TRBV6-1 with TRBJ1-4; possible D gene TRBD1, 6 bases. Germline V lookup: CDR1 MNHNS, CDR2 SASEGT. V gave up 7 bases and J gave up 7 bases, with 16 bases separating them. This CDR3 has 14 residues. The CDR3 reads CASTEWGAREKLFF. CDR3 nucleotide sequence: TGTGCCAGCACCGAGTGGGGGGCTCGTGAAAAACTGTTTTTT.

This clonotype has ten or more counts. The V call is TRBV7-6, the J call TRBJ1-1; unclear D gene. CDR1 SGHVS and CDR2 FNYEAQ come from the germline V gene. The CDR3 is 13 amino acids. V was cut by 2 bases and J by 1 base, with 5 bases left in between. The CDR3 DNA reads as TGTGCCAGCAGCTTAAACCGGAACACTGAAGCTTTCTTT. This codes for CASSLNRNTEAFF.

The chain recombines TRBV24-1 with TRBJ1-2; possible D gene TRBD1, 5 bases. Germline CDR1 is KGHDR and CDR2 is SFDVKD. The CDR3 consists of 12 residues. The CDR3 bases are TGTGCTAGCACCGGGGCCCACTATGGCTACACCTTC. As protein: CASTGAHYGYTF.

With regard to this clonotype: A much larger clone lies one base from this, so it may be a read error. The chain is built from TRBV3-1 and TRBJ1-3; D gene ambiguous. This CDR3 region has 14 residues. Germline assignment: CDR1 LGHDT and CDR2 YNNKEL (reference sequence). CDR3 loop: CASSQDSSGSTIYF. CDR3 DNA: TGTGCCAGCAGCCAAGACAGCTCTGGAAGCACCATATATTTT.

A note on this clonotype: Given the absence of the conserved phenylalanine or tryptophan at the CDR3 end, a read error is likely. V usage is TRBV12-3 or TRBV12-4 and J usage is TRBJ2-5; D gene unclear. Trimming removed 1 base at V and 2 bases at J, with 2 bases between. This CDR3 has 12 residues. CDR3 sequence (DNA): TGTGCCAGCAGTTTAGGGCAAGAGACCCAGTACCTC. Protein sequence: CASSLGQETQYL.

About this clonotype: This is likely a read error, given that the CDR3 carries no conserved phenylalanine or tryptophan at its end. This rearrangement joins TRBV10-3 to TRBJ2-2; TRBD1 matches at 7 bases. The CDR3 is 14 amino acids. With 3 bases clipped from V and 7 bases from J, the junction kept 5 bases outside the gene matches. CDR1 is ENHRY, CDR2 SYGVKD, per germline. The chain's CDR3 is CAISDPRGNGELFS. As DNA, the CDR3 is TGTGCCATCAGTGATCCCAGGGGGAACGGGGAGCTGTTTTCT.

The chain carries TRBV10-2 and TRBJ1-6; D is uncertain. V lost 2 bases and J 3 bases, leaving 14 bases between the germline ends. The germline V gene encodes CDR1 WSHSY and CDR2 SAAADI. The CDR3 contains 17 residues. This chain's CDR3 is CASSEQNPRVYNSPLHF. The CDR3, as DNA: TGCGCCAGCAGTGAGCAAAATCCGCGGGTCTATAATTCACCCCTCCACTTT.

The V gene is TRBV7-6, the J gene TRBJ2-7; tentative D call: TRBD2 (6 bases). Trimming stripped 2 bases from V and 2 bases from J, with 10 bases between. Germline lookup yields CDR1 SGHVS and CDR2 FNYEAQ. The CDR3 sequence is 14 residues long. The CDR3 loop reads CASSLMAGTYEQYF. CDR3 DNA: TGTGCCAGCAGCTTAATGGCGGGAACCTACGAGCAGTACTTC.